This is a list of T cell receptor beta chains from one sample in a study of T cell repertoires in cytomegalovirus infection. MiXCR was run by TCRdb on the reads, yielding one entry per CDR3 protein. Among approximately 500,000 distinct CDR3 sequences listed, 11% were seen once. Sequenced: PBMCs. These receptors came from a human donor in good health (CMV status not recorded). Some clones in this sample may be carry-over from other donors' samples. The CDR3 runs from the conserved cysteine through the conserved F or W. The D gene is left open where the match is weak. Clone size is not always given. Where it is, it says once, few, many or a class for expanded clones.

TRBV6-5	many	TRBJ2-5	.	CASSYSERQTQYF	TGTGCCAGCAGTTACTCGGAGAGACAGACCCAGTACTTC
TRBV5-4	many	TRBJ2-7	TRBD2	CASSPASGRGYEQYF	TGTGCCAGCAGCCCTGCTAGCGGGAGAGGATACGAGCAGTACTTC
TRBV3-1	many	TRBJ2-2	.	CASSQDIPTGELFF	TGTGCCAGCAGCCAAGATATTCCGACGGGGGAGCTGTTTTTT
TRBV7-2	many	TRBJ1-6	.	CASSLALRGSTSYNSPLHF	TGTGCCAGCAGCTTAGCACTCAGGGGCAGTACGTCCTATAATTCACCCCTCCACTTT
TRBV2	.	TRBJ1-2	.	CASIGGGYTF	TGTGCCAGCATCGGGGGTGGCTACACCTTC
TRBV28	many	TRBJ1-5	.	CASSWGRSNQPQHF	TGTGCCAGCAGTTGGGGCAGAAGCAATCAGCCCCAGCATTTT
TRBV5-6	few	TRBJ1-4	.	CASSLVAPNEKLFF	TGTGCCAGCAGTCTGGTGGCGCCTAATGAAAAACTGTTTTTT
TRBV10-3	many	TRBJ2-2	.	CAISEPTKAPTGELFF	TGTGCCATCAGTGAGCCAACGAAAGCGCCCACCGGGGAGCTGTTTTTT
TRBV2	.	TRBJ2-7	TRBD2	CASSAGTSGGEQYF	TGTGCCAGCAGTGCCGGGACTAGCGGGGGGGAACAGTACTTC
TRBV7-9	many	TRBJ2-1	.	CASSLGPTRDNEQFF	TGTGCCAGCAGCTTAGGCCCCACTAGAGATAATGAGCAGTTCTTC
TRBV19	many	TRBJ1-5	TRBD1	CASRSGTDSNQPQHF	TGTGCCAGTAGATCGGGGACAGACAGCAATCAGCCCCAGCATTTT
TRBV10-3	many	TRBJ2-7	TRBD1	CAISYPQVGQGLSEQYF	TGTGCCATCAGTTACCCCCAGGTGGGACAGGGTCTGTCCGAGCAGTACTTC
TRBV7-8	many	TRBJ2-3	TRBD2	CASSLILAGGRTDTQYF	TGTGCCAGCAGCTTAATTCTGGCGGGGGGGCGAACAGATACGCAGTATTTT
TRBV7-9	many	TRBJ2-4	.	CASSFRSGLDKNIQYF	TGTGCCAGCAGCTTTCGTTCGGGGTTAGACAAAAACATTCAGTACTTC
TRBV7-9	.	TRBJ1-5	.	CASSLGHSNQPRHF	TGTGCCAGCAGCTTAGGACATTCCAATCAGCCCCGGCATTTT
TRBV7-2	many	TRBJ2-5	TRBD2	CASSSGLAIETQYF	TGTGCCAGCAGCTCGGGACTAGCGATAGAGACCCAGTACTTC
TRBV28	many	TRBJ2-7	TRBD1	CASGQGVSYEQYF	TGTGCCAGCGGACAGGGGGTTAGCTACGAGCAGTACTTC
TRBV18	few	TRBJ2-1	.	CATRKGGPINEQFF	TGTGCCACCCGAAAAGGAGGGCCAATCAATGAGCAGTTCTTC
TRBV4-2	many	TRBJ2-2	TRBD1	CASSRGQGQGRAELFF	TGTGCCAGCAGCCGGGGACAGGGCCAGGGGAGAGCGGAGCTGTTTTTT
TRBV20-1	many	TRBJ2-7	TRBD2	CSARWTSGGHEQYF	TGCAGTGCTAGATGGACTAGCGGGGGCCACGAGCAGTACTTC
TRBV20-1	many	TRBJ2-1	.	CSARGQGGYNEQFF	TGCAGTGCTAGAGGGCAGGGAGGCTACAATGAGCAGTTCTTC
TRBV19	many	TRBJ1-2	TRBD1	CASSIGDRGYGYTF	TGTGCCAGTAGTATTGGGGACAGGGGCTATGGCTACACCTTC